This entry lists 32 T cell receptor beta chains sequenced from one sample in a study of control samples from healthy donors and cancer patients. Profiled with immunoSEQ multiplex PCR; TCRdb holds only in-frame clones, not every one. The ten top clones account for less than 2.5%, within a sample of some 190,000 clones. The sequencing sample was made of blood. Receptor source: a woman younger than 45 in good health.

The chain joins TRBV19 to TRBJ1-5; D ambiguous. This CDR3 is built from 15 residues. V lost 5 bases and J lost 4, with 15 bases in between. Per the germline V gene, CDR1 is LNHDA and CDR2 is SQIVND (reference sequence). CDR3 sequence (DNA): TGTGCCAGTAGTCCAGATTGGACCGCGAATCAGCCCCAGCATTTT. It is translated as CASSPDWTANQPQHF.

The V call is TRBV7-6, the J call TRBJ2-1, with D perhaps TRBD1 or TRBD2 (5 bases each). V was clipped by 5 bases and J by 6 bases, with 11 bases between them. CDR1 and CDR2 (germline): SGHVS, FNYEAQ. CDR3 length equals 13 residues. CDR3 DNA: TGTGCCAGCAGCCCGCCGGGGCCCAATGAGCAGTTCTTC. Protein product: CASSPPGPNEQFF.

For the CDR3, the DNA is TGTGCCAGCAGTTTCGCATCACCAGGGCGTTATAATGAAAAACTGTTTTTT. This sequence encodes CASSFASPGRYNEKLFF. The V gene is TRBV28, the J gene TRBJ1-4, with D perhaps TRBD1 (5 bases). From germline, CDR1 is MDHEN and CDR2 SYDVKM. This CDR3 is 17 amino acids long. Trimming took 3 bases from V and 4 from J, leaving 18 bases between them.

The DNA for the CDR3 is TGTGCCAGCGTCCGAGCCCCCCGGGGGGCCCAGTACTTC. It encodes CASVRAPRGAQYF. The chain links TRBV7-2 to TRBJ2-5, with 7 bases fitting TRBD2. Germline V lookup: CDR1 SGHTA, CDR2 FQGNSA. The V gene end was trimmed by 8 bases and the J gene end by 9 bases; junction bases not matched to a gene: 12. The CDR3 runs to 13 residues.

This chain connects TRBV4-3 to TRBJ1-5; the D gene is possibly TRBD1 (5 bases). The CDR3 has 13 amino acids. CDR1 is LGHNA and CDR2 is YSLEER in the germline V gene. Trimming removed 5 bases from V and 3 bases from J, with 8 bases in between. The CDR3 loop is CASSVGPNQPQHF. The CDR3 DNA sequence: TGCGCCAGCAGCGTGGGGCCCAATCAGCCCCAGCATTTT.

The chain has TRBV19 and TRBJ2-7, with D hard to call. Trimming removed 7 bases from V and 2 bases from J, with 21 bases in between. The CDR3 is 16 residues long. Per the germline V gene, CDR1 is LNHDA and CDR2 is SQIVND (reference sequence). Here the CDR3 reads CASTTSPTTTTYEQYF. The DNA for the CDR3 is TGTGCCAGTACCACTTCCCCAACGACAACTACCTACGAGCAGTACTTC. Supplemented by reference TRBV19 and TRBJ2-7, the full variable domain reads DGGITQSPKYLFRKEGQNVTLSCEQNLNHDAMYWYRQDPGQGLRLIYYSQIVNDFQKGDIAEGYSVSREKKESFPLTVTSAQKNPTAFYLCASTTSPTTTTYEQYFGPGTRLTVT.

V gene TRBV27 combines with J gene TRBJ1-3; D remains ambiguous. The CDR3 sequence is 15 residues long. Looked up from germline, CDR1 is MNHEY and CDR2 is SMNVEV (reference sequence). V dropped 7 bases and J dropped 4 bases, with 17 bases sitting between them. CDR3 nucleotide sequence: TGTGCCAGCATGAACATGAATTCGTGGGGAAACACCATATATTTT. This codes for CASMNMNSWGNTIYF.

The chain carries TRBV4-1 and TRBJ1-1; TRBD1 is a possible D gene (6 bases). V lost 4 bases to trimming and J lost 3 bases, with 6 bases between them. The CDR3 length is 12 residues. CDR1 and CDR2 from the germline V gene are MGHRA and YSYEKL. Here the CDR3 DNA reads TGCGCCAGCAGCCCAGGGGACACTGAAGCTTTCTTT. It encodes CASSPGDTEAFF.

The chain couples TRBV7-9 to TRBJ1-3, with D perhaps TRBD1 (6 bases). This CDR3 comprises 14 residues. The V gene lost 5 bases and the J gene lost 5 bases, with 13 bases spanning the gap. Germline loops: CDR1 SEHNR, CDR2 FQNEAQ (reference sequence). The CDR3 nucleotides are TGTGCCAGCAGCCCGGGACATTTGAGAAACACCATATATTTT. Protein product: CASSPGHLRNTIYF. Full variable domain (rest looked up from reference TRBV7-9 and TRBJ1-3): DTGVSQNPRHKITKRGQNVTFRCDPISEHNRLYWYRQTLGQGPEFLTYFQNEAQLEKSRLLSDRFSAERPKGSFSTLEIQRTEQGDSAMYLCASSPGHLRNTIYFGEGSWLTVV.

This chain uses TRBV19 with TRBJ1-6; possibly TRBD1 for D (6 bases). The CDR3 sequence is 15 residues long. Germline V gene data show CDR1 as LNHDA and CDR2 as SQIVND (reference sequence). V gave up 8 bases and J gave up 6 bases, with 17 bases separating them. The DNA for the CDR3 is TGTGCCAGTGCCAGGGGAGGGTCGACTAATTCACCCCTCCACTTT. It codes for CASARGGSTNSPLHF. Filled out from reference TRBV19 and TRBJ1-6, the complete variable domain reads DGGITQSPKYLFRKEGQNVTLSCEQNLNHDAMYWYRQDPGQGLRLIYYSQIVNDFQKGDIAEGYSVSREKKESFPLTVTSAQKNPTAFYLCASARGGSTNSPLHFGNGTRLTVT.

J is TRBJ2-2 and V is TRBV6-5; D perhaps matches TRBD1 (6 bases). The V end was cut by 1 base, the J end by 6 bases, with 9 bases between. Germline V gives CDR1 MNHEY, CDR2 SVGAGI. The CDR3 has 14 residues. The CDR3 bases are TGTGCCAGCAGTTACTTGGGGGCGTCCGGGGAGCTGTTTTTT. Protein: CASSYLGASGELFF.

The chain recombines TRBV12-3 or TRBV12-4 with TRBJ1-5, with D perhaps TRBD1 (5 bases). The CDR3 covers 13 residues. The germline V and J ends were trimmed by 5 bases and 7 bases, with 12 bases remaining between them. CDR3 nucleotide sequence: TGTGCCAGCAGTACCACAGGTGGCCAGCCCCAGCATTTT. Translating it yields CASSTTGGQPQHF.

The CDR3 bases are TGTGCCAGCAGCCACAGCGCGTTCAATCAGCCCCAGCATTTT. This translates into CASSHSAFNQPQHF. V is TRBV3-1 (or the pseudogene TRBV3-2) and J is TRBJ1-5; D is unclear. The CDR3 loop spans 14 amino acids. Per germline, CDR1 LGHDT and CDR2 YNNKEL (reference sequence). Trimming shortened V by 3 bases and J by 3 bases, and 9 bases separated the two germline ends.

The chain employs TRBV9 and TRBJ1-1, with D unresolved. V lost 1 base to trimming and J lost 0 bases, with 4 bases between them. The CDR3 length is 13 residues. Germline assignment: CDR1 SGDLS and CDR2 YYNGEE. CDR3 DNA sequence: TGTGCCAGCAGCGTATCAGTGAACACTGAAGCTTTCTTT. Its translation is CASSVSVNTEAFF.

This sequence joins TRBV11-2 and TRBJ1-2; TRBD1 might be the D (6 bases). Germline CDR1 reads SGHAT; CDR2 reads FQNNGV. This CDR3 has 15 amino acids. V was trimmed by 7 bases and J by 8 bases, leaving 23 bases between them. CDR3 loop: CASTLDGTSPGGYTF. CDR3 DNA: TGTGCCAGCACCTTGGACGGGACATCACCTGGGGGCTACACCTTC.

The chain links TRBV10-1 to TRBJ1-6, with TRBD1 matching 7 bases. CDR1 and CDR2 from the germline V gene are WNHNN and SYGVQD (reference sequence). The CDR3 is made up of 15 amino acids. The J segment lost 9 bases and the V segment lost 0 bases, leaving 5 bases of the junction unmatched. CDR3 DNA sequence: TGCGCCAGCAGTGAGTCGGGGACAGTCGGTTCACCCCTCCACTTT. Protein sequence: CASSESGTVGSPLHF.

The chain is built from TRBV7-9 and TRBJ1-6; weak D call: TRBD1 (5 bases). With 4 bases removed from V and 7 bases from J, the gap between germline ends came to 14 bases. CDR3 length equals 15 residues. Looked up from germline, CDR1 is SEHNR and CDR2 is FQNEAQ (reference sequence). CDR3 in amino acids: CASSWGSYPNSPLHF. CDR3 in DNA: TGTGCCAGCAGCTGGGGGTCTTATCCCAATTCACCCCTCCACTTT.

CDR3 in amino acids: CASGGRGIDAEAFF. DNA for the CDR3: TGTGCCAGCGGCGGCAGGGGCATAGACGCTGAAGCTTTCTTT. V usage is TRBV6-5 and J usage is TRBJ1-1, with D maybe TRBD1 (6 bases). The V and J ends lost 8 bases and 6 bases respectively, with 19 bases between them. The germline V gene has CDR1 MNHEY and CDR2 SVGAGI. The CDR3 spans 14 residues.

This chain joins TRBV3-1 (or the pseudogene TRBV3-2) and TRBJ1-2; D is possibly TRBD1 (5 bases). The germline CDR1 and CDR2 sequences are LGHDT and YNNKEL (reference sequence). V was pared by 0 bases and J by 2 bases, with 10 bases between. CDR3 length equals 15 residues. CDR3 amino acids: CASSQDRGLNYGYTF. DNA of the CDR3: TGTGCCAGCAGCCAAGATCGGGGGTTGAACTATGGCTACACCTTC.

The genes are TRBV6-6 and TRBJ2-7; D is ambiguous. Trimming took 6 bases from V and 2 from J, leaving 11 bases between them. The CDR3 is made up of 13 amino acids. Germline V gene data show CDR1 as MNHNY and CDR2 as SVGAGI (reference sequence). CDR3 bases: TGTGCCAGCAGGACCCGCTATGCCTACGAGCAGTACTTC. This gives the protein CASRTRYAYEQYF.

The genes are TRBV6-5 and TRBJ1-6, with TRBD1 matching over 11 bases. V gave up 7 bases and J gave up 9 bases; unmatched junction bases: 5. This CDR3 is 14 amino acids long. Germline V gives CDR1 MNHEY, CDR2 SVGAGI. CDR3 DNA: TGTGCCAGCAAGGCGGGACAGGGGGTTTCACCCCTCCACTTT. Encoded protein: CASKAGQGVSPLHF.

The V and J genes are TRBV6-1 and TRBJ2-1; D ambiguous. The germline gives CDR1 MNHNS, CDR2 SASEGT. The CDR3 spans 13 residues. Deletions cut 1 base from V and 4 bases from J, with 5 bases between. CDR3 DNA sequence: TGTGCCAGCAGTGAAGGAACGTACAATGAGCAGTTCTTC. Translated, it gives CASSEGTYNEQFF.

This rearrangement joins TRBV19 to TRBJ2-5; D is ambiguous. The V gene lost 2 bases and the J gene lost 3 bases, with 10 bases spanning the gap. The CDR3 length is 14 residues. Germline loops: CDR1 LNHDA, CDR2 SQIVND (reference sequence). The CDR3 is CASSISAAEETQYF. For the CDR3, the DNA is TGTGCCAGTAGTATATCTGCAGCCGAAGAGACCCAGTACTTC.

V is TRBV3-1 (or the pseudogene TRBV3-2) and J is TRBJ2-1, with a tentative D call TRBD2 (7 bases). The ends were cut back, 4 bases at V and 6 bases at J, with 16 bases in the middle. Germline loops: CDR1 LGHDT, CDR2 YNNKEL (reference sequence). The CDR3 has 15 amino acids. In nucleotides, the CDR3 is TGTGCCAGCAGCCCCCCGAGGGGGGGCCTCAATGAGCAGTTCTTC. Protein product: CASSPPRGGLNEQFF.

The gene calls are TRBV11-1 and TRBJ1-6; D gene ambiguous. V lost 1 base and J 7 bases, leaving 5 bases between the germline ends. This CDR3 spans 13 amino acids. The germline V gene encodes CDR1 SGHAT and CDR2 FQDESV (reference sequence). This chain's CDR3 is CASSLEPNSPLHF. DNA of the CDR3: TGTGCCAGCAGCTTAGAGCCCAATTCACCCCTCCACTTT.

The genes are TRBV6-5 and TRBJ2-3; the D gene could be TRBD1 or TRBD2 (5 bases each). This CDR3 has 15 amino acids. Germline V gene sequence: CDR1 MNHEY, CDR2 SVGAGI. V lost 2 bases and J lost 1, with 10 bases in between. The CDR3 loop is CASSYGRGRTDTQYF. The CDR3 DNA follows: TGTGCCAGCAGTTACGGCCGGGGCCGCACAGATACGCAGTATTTT.

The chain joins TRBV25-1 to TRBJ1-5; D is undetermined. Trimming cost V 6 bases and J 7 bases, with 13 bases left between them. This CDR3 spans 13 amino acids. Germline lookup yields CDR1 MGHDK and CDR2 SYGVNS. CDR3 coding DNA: TGTGCCAGCAGCTATCCTGGACGGCAGCCCCAGCATTTT. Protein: CASSYPGRQPQHF.

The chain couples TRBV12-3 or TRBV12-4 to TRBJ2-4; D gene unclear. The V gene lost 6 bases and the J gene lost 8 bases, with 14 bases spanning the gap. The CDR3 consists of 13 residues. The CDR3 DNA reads TGTGCCAGCAGCCCTCAGATAAGTGACATTCAGTACTTC. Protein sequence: CASSPQISDIQYF.

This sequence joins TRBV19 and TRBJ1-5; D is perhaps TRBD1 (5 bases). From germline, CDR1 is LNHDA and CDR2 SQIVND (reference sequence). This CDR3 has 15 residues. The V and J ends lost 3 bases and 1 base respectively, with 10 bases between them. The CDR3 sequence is CASSIGGSSNQPQHF. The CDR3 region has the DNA TGTGCCAGTAGTATCGGGGGGTCGAGCAATCAGCCCCAGCATTTT. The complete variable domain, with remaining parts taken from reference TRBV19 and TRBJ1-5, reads DGGITQSPKYLFRKEGQNVTLSCEQNLNHDAMYWYRQDPGQGLRLIYYSQIVNDFQKGDIAEGYSVSREKKESFPLTVTSAQKNPTAFYLCASSIGGSSNQPQHFGDGTRLSIL.

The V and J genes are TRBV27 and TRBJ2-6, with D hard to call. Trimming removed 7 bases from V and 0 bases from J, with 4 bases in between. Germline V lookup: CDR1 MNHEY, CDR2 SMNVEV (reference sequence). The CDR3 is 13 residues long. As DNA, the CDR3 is TGTGCCAGCAAGCCCTCTGGGGCCAACGTCCTGACTTTC. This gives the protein CASKPSGANVLTF.

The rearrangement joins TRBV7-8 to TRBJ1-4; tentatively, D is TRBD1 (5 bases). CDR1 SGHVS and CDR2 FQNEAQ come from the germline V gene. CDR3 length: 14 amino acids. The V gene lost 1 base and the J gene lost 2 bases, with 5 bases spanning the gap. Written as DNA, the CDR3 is TGTGCCAGCAGCTTAGGGGGGACTAATGAAAAACTGTTTTTT. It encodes CASSLGGTNEKLFF.

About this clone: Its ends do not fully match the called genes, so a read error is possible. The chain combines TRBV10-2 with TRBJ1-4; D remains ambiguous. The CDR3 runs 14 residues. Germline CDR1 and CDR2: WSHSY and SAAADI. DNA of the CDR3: TGCGCAAGCAACGATCTGTCAACTAATGAAAAACTGTTTTTT. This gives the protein CASNDLSTNEKLFF.